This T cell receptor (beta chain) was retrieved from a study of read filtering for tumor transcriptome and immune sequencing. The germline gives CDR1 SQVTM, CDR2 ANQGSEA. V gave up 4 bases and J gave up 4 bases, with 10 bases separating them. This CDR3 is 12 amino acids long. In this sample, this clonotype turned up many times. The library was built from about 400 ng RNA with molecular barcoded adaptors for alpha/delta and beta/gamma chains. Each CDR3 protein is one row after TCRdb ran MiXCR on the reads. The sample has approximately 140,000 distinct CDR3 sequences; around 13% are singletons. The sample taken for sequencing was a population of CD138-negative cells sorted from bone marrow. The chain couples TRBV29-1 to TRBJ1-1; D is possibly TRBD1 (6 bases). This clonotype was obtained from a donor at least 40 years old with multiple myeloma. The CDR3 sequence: CSVAGAGTEAFF. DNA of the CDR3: TGCAGCGTTGCGGGGGCCGGCACTGAAGCTTTCTTT.